The clone carrying this T cell receptor (beta chain) was observed a handful of times. CDR1 is WNHNN, CDR2 SYGVQD, per germline (reference sequence). The CDR3 spans 13 residues. V lost 6 bases to trimming and J lost 2 bases, with 10 bases between them. This record belongs to a study of blood T cell repertoires in COVID-19. Study background: The samples span acute and convalescent COVID-19 from the United States, Italy and Spain. PBMCs, B-cell-depleted T cells, or T cells were the source of the cDNA or gDNA that made up the material.

As handled by the study authors: Estimates of nucleated cell counts were drawn from the amplification of reference gene primers. Assay used: immunoSEQ multiplex PCR; TCRdb lists only in-frame clones, some missing. V and J calls plus clone size are reproduced from that table; the DNA served to infer D and trimming. The sample contains 200,000 to 300,000 clones, 83% of which appear only once. The J gene is TRBJ2-5, the V gene TRBV10-1; maybe TRBD1 (6 bases). The sequenced sample consisted of peripheral blood. The TCR was taken from a human donor in a cohort sampled during active COVID-19. CDR3 sequence reads: CASSEGQQETQYF. CDR3 DNA sequence: TGCGCCAGCAGCGAAGGACAGCAAGAGACCCAGTACTTC.